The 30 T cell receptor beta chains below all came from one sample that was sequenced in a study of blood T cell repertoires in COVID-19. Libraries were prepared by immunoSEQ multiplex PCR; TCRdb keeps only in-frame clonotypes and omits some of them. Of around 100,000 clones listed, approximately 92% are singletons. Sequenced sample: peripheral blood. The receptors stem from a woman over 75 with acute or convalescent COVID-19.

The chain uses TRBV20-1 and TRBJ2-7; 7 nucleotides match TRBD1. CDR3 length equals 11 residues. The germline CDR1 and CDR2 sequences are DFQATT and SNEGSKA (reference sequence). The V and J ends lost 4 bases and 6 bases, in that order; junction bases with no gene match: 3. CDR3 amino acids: CSAKTGPEQYF. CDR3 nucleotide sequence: TGCAGTGCTAAGACAGGGCCCGAGCAGTACTTC.

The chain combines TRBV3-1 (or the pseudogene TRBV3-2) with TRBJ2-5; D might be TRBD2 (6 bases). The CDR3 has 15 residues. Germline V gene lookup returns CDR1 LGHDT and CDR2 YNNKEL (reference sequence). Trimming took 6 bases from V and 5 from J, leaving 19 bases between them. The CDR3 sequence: CASRPRRVWWETQYF. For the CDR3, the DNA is TGTGCCAGCAGACCACGGAGGGTTTGGTGGGAGACCCAGTACTTC.

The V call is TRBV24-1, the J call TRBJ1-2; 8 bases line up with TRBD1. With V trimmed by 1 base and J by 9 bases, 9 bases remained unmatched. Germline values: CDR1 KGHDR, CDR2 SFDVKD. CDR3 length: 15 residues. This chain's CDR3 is CATSDLDRGAPRYTF. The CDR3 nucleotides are TGTGCCACCAGTGATTTAGACAGGGGAGCCCCCCGCTACACCTTC.

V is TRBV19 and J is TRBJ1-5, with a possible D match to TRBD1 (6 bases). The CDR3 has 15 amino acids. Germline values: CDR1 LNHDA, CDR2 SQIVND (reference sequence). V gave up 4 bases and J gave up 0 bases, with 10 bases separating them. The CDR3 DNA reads TGTGCCAGTAGTACTCGACAGGCTAGCAATCAGCCCCAGCATTTT. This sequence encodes CASSTRQASNQPQHF.

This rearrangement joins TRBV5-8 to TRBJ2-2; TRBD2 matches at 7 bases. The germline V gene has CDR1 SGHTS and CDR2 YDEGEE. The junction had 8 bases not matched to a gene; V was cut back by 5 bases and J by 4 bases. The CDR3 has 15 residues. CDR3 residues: CASSRPWEGTGELFF. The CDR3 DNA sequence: TGTGCCAGCAGTCGGCCCTGGGAGGGCACCGGGGAGCTGTTTTTT.

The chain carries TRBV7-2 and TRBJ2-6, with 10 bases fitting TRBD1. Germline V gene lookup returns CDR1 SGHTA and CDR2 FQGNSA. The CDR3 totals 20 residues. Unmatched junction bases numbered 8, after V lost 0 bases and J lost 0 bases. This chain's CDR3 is CASSLAGQGRWDSGANVLTF. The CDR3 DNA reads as TGTGCCAGCAGCTTAGCGGGACAGGGGAGATGGGACTCTGGGGCCAACGTCCTGACTTTC.

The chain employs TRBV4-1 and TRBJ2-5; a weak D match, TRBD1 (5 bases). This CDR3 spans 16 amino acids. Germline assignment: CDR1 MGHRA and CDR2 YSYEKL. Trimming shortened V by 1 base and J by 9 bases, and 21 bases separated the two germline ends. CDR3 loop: CASSQVPLLIIRAQYF. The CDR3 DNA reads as TGCGCCAGCAGCCAAGTACCACTTCTGATTATCAGGGCCCAGTACTTC.

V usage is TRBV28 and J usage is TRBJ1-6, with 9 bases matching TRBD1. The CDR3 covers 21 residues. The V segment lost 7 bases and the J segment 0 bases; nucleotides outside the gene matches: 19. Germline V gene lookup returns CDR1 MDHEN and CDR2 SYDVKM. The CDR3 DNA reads TGTGCCAGCAACAACCGAGGGGTAGGGACAGGGACGAGCTCCTATAATTCACCCCTCCACTTT. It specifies CASNNRGVGTGTSSYNSPLHF.

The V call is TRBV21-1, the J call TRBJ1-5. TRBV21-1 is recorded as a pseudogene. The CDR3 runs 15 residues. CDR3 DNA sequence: TGTGCCAGCAGCGAGAGGAGGCGCACCGGGGGACCCCAGCATTTT. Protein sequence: CASSERRRTGGPQHF.

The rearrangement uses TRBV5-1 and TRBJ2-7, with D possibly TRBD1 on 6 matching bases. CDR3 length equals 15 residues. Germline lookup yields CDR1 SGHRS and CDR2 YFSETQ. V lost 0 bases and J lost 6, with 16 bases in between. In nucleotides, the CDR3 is TGCGCCAGCAGCTTGGGGGGGACCCAAGGGGGCGAGCAGTACTTC. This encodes CASSLGGTQGGEQYF.

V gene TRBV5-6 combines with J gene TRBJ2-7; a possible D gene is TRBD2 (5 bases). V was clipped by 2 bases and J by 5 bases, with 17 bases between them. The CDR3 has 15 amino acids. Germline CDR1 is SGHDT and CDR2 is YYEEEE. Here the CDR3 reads CASSFPRLAGHEQYF. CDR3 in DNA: TGTGCCAGCAGCTTCCCGCGGCTAGCCGGTCACGAGCAGTACTTC.

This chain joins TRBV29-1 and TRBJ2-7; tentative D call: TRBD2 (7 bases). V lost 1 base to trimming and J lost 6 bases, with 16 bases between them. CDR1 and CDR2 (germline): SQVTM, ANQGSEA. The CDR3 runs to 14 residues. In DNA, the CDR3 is TGCAGCGTTGAAGGACGGGGGGCGCCGACCGAGCAGTACTTC. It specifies CSVEGRGAPTEQYF.

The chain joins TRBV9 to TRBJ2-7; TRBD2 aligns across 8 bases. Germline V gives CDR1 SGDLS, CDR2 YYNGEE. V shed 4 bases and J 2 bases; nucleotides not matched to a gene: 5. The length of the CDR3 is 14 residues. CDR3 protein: CASSPPGGAYEQYF. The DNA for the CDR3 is TGTGCCAGCAGCCCACCCGGGGGGGCCTACGAGCAGTACTTC.

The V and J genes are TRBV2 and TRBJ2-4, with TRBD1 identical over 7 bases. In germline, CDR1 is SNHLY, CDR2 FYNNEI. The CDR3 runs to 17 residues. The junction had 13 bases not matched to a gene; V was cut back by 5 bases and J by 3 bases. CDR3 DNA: TGTGCCAGCAGTATCTACTCGGGACAGAGTGACAAAAACATTCAGTACTTC. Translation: CASSIYSGQSDKNIQYF.

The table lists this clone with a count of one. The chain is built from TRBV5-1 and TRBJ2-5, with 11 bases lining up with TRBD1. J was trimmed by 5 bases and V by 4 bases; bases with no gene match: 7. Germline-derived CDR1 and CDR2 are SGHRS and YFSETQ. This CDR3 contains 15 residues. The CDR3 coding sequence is TGCGCCAGCAGCACAGGACAGGGGGCCGCGGAGACCCAGTACTTC. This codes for CASSTGQGAAETQYF.

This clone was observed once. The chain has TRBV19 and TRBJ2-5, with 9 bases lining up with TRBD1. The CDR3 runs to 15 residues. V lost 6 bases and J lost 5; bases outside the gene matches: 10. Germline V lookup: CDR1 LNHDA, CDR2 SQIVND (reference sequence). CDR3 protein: CASRAGTGNAETQYF. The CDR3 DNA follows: TGTGCCAGTAGAGCCGGGACAGGGAACGCGGAGACCCAGTACTTC.

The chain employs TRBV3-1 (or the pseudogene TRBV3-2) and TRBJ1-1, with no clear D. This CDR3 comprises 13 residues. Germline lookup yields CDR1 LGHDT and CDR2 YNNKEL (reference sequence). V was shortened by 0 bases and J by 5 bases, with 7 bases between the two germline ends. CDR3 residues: CASSQDGNTEAFF. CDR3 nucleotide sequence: TGTGCCAGCAGCCAAGACGGGAATACTGAAGCTTTCTTT.

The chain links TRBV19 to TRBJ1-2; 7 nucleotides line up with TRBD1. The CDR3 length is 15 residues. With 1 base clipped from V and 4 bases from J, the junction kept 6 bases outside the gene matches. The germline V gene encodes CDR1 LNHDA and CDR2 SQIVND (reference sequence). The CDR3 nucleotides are TGTGCCAGTAGTATAGTCTCGGGACAGCTCTATGGCTACACCTTC. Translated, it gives CASSIVSGQLYGYTF.

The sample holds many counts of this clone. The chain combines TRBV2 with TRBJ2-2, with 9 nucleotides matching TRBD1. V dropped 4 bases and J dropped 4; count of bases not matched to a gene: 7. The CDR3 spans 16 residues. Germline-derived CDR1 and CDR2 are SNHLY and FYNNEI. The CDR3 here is CASSATGTGLTGELFF. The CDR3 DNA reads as TGTGCCAGCAGTGCTACCGGGACAGGGCTCACCGGGGAGCTGTTTTTT.

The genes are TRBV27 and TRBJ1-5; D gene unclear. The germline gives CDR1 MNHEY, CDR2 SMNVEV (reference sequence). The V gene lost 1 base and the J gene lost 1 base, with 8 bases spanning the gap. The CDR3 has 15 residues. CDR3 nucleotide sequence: TGTGCCAGCAGTTTATTGGGAGCAAGCAATCAGCCCCAGCATTTT. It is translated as CASSLLGASNQPQHF.

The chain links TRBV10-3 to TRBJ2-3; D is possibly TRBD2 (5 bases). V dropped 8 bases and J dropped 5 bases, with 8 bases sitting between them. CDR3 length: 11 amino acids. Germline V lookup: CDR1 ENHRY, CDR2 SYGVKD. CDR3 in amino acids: CAISTKDTQYF. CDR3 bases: TGTGCCATCTCGACTAAAGATACGCAGTATTTT.

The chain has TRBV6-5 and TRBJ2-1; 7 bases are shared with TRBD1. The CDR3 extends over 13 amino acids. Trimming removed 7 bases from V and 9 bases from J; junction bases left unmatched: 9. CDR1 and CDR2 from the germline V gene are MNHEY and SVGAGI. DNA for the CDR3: TGTGCCAGCATGACAGGGTCGAGCACTGAGCAGTTCTTC. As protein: CASMTGSSTEQFF.

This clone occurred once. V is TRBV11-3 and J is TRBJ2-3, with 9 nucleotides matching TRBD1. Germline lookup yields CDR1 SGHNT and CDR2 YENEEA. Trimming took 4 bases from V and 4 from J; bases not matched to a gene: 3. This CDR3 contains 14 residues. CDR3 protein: CASSSGTGSDTQYF. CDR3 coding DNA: TGTGCCAGCAGCTCCGGGACAGGGTCAGATACGCAGTATTTT.

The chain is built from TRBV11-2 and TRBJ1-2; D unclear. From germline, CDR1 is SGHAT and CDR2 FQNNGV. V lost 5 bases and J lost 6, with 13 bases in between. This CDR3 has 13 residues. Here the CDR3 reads CASSPRLVHGYTF. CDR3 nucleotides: TGTGCCAGCAGCCCCCGACTGGTACATGGCTACACCTTC.

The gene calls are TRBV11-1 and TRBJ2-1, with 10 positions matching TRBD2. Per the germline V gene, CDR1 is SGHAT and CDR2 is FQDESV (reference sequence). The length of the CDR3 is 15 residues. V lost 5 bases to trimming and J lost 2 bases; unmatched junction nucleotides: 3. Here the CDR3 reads CASSKRGGPYNEQFF. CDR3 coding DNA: TGTGCCAGCAGCAAGCGGGGGGGGCCCTACAATGAGCAGTTCTTC. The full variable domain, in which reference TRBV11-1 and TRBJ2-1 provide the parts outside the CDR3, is EAEVAQSPRYKITEKSQAVAFWCDPISGHATLYWYRQILGQGPELLVQFQDESVVDDSQLPKDRFSAERLKGVDSTLKIQPAELGDSAMYLCASSKRGGPYNEQFFGPGTRLTVL.

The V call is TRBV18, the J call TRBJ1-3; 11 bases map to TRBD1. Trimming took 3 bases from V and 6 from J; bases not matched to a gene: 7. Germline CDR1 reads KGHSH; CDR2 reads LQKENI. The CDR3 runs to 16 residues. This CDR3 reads CASSPPGQGAVNTIYF. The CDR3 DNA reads TGTGCCAGCTCACCGCCTGGACAGGGGGCCGTAAACACCATATATTTT.

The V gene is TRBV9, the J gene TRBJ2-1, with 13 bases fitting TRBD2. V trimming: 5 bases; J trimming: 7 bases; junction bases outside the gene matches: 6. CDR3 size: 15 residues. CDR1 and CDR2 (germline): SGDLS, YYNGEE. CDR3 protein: CASSTLAGGRNEQFF. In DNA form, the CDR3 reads TGTGCCAGCAGTACACTAGCGGGGGGGAGGAATGAGCAGTTCTTC.

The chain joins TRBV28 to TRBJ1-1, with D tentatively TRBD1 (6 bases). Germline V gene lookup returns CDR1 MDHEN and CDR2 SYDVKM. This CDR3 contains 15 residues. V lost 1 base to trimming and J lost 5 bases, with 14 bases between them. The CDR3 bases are TGTGCCAGCAGTTTATTGGCAGGGCAGGGGACTGAAGCTTTCTTT. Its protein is CASSLLAGQGTEAFF.

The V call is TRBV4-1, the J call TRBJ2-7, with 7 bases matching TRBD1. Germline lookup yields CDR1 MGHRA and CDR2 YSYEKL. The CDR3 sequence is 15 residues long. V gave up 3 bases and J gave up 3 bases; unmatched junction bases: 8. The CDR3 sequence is CASSQTGTQIYEQYF. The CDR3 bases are TGCGCCAGCAGCCAGACAGGGACCCAGATCTACGAGCAGTACTTC.

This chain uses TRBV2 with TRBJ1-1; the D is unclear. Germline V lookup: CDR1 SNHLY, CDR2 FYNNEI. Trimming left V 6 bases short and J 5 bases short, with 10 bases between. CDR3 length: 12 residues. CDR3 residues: CASSNFRTEAFF. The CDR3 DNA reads TGTGCCAGCAGCAATTTCCGGACTGAAGCTTTCTTT.